Listed here are 27 T cell receptor beta chains from one sample, sequenced in a study of blood T cell repertoires in COVID-19. TCRdb's table, derived via immunoSEQ multiplex PCR, lists solely in-frame clones and lacks some. The sample carries about 110,000 clones, 88% recorded once. Sequenced: peripheral blood. The source of these receptors is a human donor in a cohort sampled during active COVID-19.

The table lists this clone with a count of one. V and J are TRBV7-9 and TRBJ1-1; 8 bases are shared with TRBD1. This CDR3 spans 14 amino acids. Germline assignment: CDR1 SEHNR and CDR2 FQNEAQ (reference sequence). V was pared by 2 bases and J by 2 bases, with 1 base of the junction left unmatched. This chain's CDR3 is CASSLTGGNTEAFF. CDR3 DNA sequence: TGTGCCAGCAGCTTAACAGGGGGAAACACTGAAGCTTTCTTT. The full variable domain, rest sourced from reference TRBV7-9 and TRBJ1-1, is DTGVSQNPRHKITKRGQNVTFRCDPISEHNRLYWYRQTLGQGPEFLTYFQNEAQLEKSRLLSDRFSAERPKGSFSTLEIQRTEQGDSAMYLCASSLTGGNTEAFFGQGTRLTVV.

The chain couples TRBV2 to TRBJ2-7, with unresolved D. CDR1 and CDR2 (germline): SNHLY, FYNNEI. The V end lost 7 bases, the J end lost 3 bases, and 16 bases lay between the germline ends. CDR3 length: 14 residues. CDR3 nucleotide sequence: TGTGCCAGCAATGGAGTTGGCATCATCTACGAGCAGTACTTC. It translates to CASNGVGIIYEQYF.

The CDR3 DNA follows: TGCGCCAGCAGCTTGGATCCAGGGGAAGCTTTCTTT. This codes for CASSLDPGEAFF. The chain employs TRBV5-1 and TRBJ1-1; possibly TRBD1 for D (5 bases). With 0 bases removed from V and 8 bases from J, the gap between germline ends came to 8 bases. The germline gives CDR1 SGHRS, CDR2 YFSETQ. This CDR3 spans 12 amino acids.

J is TRBJ2-1 and V is TRBV27; 7 nucleotides line up with TRBD1. The junction had 5 bases not matched to a gene; V was cut back by 3 bases and J by 3 bases. Germline loops: CDR1 MNHEY, CDR2 SMNVEV (reference sequence). The CDR3 loop spans 15 amino acids. The CDR3: CASSLKGGLYNEQFF. The DNA for the CDR3 is TGTGCCAGCAGTTTGAAAGGGGGCCTCTACAATGAGCAGTTCTTC.

DNA of the CDR3: TGTGCCAGCAGCGTGGGCGGACTTTACAATGAGCAGTTCTTC. Residues: CASSVGGLYNEQFF. The chain employs TRBV9 and TRBJ2-1, with D tentatively TRBD2 (5 bases). Germline CDR1 is SGDLS and CDR2 is YYNGEE. The length of the CDR3 is 14 residues. The V gene lost 2 bases and the J gene lost 4 bases, with 10 bases spanning the gap.

The chain couples TRBV5-1 to TRBJ2-1; D perhaps matches TRBD2 (6 bases). Between the trimmed V and J ends, which lost 0 bases and 7 bases, there was a span of 11 bases. Germline CDR1 and CDR2: SGHRS and YFSETQ. The CDR3 contains 14 residues. The CDR3 here is CASSLGATSNEQFF. The CDR3 DNA reads TGCGCCAGCAGCTTGGGGGCGACTAGTAATGAGCAGTTCTTC.

The chain employs TRBV5-4 and TRBJ2-1, with a possible D match to TRBD2 (6 bases). There are 16 residues in the CDR3. Germline-derived CDR1 and CDR2 are SGHNT and YYREEE (reference sequence). V dropped 2 bases and J dropped 0 bases, with 12 bases sitting between them. CDR3 region: CASSFGGISSYNEQFF. CDR3 in DNA: TGTGCCAGCAGCTTTGGCGGGATTAGCTCCTACAATGAGCAGTTCTTC.

The rearrangement uses TRBV25-1 and TRBJ1-4, with D perhaps matching TRBD1 (6 bases). CDR1 MGHDK and CDR2 SYGVNS come from the germline V gene. The V end lost 9 bases, the J end lost 6 bases, and 20 bases lay between the germline ends. The CDR3 has 15 amino acids. The CDR3 here is CARTLGAGRDEKLFF. Here the CDR3 DNA reads TGTGCCAGAACCTTGGGGGCAGGTCGGGATGAAAAACTGTTTTTT.

This clone has a single count. The rearrangement joins TRBV20-1 to TRBJ2-5; possible D gene TRBD1, 7 bases. Germline V gene lookup returns CDR1 DFQATT and CDR2 SNEGSKA (reference sequence). The ends were cut back, 3 bases at V and 4 bases at J, with 15 bases in the middle. The CDR3 extends over 14 amino acids. CDR3 region: CSASSGRGTETQYF. The CDR3 DNA is TGCAGTGCTAGTAGCGGCAGGGGGACAGAGACCCAGTACTTC.

The chain joins TRBV21-1 to TRBJ1-5; the table's D call, TRBD1, has no DNA check behind it. TRBV21-1 is tagged as a pseudogene. The CDR3 is 17 residues long. CDR3 nucleotides: TGTGCCAGCAGCAAAGCGCTTTCCAGGAATAGCAATCAGCCCCAGCATTTT. The encoded protein is CASSKALSRNSNQPQHF.

The V gene is TRBV6-1, the J gene TRBJ2-2, with unresolved D. This CDR3 contains 13 residues. V was cut by 3 bases and J by 6 bases, with 8 bases left in between. Germline CDR1 and CDR2: MNHNS and SASEGT. CDR3 nucleotide sequence: TGTGCCAGCAGTGACAGTATATCCGGGGAGCTGTTTTTT. It is translated as CASSDSISGELFF.

This chain joins TRBV10-2 and TRBJ2-2, with D unresolved. The CDR3 has 18 amino acids. CDR1 is WSHSY, CDR2 SAAADI, per germline. Trimming removed 2 bases from V and 2 bases from J, with 18 bases in between. CDR3 amino acids: CASSEVLTDLRNTGELFF. The CDR3 bases are TGCGCCAGCAGTGAGGTGCTGACTGACCTTCGCAACACCGGGGAGCTGTTTTTT.

V is TRBV9 and J is TRBJ2-1; 8 bases match TRBD2. Germline trimming cut 0 bases from V and 4 bases from J; bases unmatched to any gene: 6. This CDR3 comprises 16 residues. Germline assignment: CDR1 SGDLS and CDR2 YYNGEE. DNA of the CDR3: TGTGCCAGCAGCGTAGCTGGAGAGCGGGGGTACAATGAGCAGTTCTTC. Its translation is CASSVAGERGYNEQFF.

The chain links TRBV28 to TRBJ2-7, with TRBD1 matching over 8 bases. The CDR3 spans 16 residues. The ends lost 2 bases at V and 7 bases at J; junction bases unmatched: 13. CDR1 is MDHEN and CDR2 is SYDVKM in the germline V gene. The CDR3 loop is CASSLPRTGPLGEQYF. CDR3 in DNA: TGTGCCAGCAGTTTACCCCGGACAGGGCCGCTTGGGGAGCAGTACTTC.

V usage is TRBV2 and J usage is TRBJ1-5; 7 bases map to TRBD1. V shed 2 bases and J 2 bases; nucleotides not matched to a gene: 3. CDR3 size: 15 residues. Germline V gene sequence: CDR1 SNHLY, CDR2 FYNNEI. CDR3 nucleotides: TGTGCCAGCAGTGAACAGGGGGTCGGCAATCAGCCCCAGCATTTT. This codes for CASSEQGVGNQPQHF.

This clone was picked up one time. This chain connects TRBV19 to TRBJ1-2, with 7 bases that match TRBD1. This CDR3 is 15 amino acids long. In germline, CDR1 is LNHDA, CDR2 SQIVND (reference sequence). The ends lost 4 bases at V and 2 bases at J; junction bases unmatched: 7. CDR3: CASSSMSTGNYGYTF. CDR3 DNA: TGTGCCAGTAGTAGCATGTCGACAGGGAACTATGGCTACACCTTC.

This chain joins TRBV6-5 and TRBJ2-7, with TRBD1 matching over 10 bases. Germline assignment: CDR1 MNHEY and CDR2 SVGAGI. After removal of 11 bases from V and 5 bases from J, the junction contained 12 bases not matched to a gene. CDR3 size: 14 residues. CDR3 nucleotides: TGTGCCTCCATACCGGGACAGGGGTTCAACGAGCAGTACTTC. Encoded protein: CASIPGQGFNEQYF.

V is TRBV27 and J is TRBJ2-2; TRBD2 is a possible D gene (6 bases). Germline V gene data show CDR1 as MNHEY and CDR2 as SMNVEV (reference sequence). Trimming removed 3 bases from V and 0 bases from J, with 11 bases in between. There are 16 residues in the CDR3. The CDR3 coding sequence is TGTGCCAGCAGTTTGCGGGGTTCCACGAACACCGGGGAGCTGTTTTTT. This codes for CASSLRGSTNTGELFF.

This rearrangement joins TRBV4-1 to TRBJ2-2; D is uncertain. The V and J ends lost 6 bases and 1 base respectively, with 9 bases between them. This CDR3 contains 14 residues. Germline CDR1 and CDR2: MGHRA and YSYEKL. The CDR3 is CASRYRQNTGELFF. DNA for the CDR3: TGCGCCAGCAGGTACAGACAGAACACCGGGGAGCTGTTTTTT.

This rearrangement joins TRBV2 to TRBJ1-1; tentative D call: TRBD1 (5 bases). The CDR3 is made up of 14 amino acids. The V and J ends lost 5 bases and 3 bases respectively, with 13 bases between them. Per the germline V gene, CDR1 is SNHLY and CDR2 is FYNNEI. The CDR3 nucleotides read TGTGCCAGCAGTCAATCGGGGGGTTACACTGAAGCTTTCTTT. Its protein is CASSQSGGYTEAFF.

This rearrangement joins TRBV6-5 to TRBJ2-7; TRBD2 agrees at 7 bases. Per germline, CDR1 MNHEY and CDR2 SVGAGI. V shed 0 bases and J 6 bases; nucleotides not matched to a gene: 8. CDR3 size: 15 residues. DNA for the CDR3: TGTGCCAGCAGTTACTCGGCCGGGACTATGGGCGAGCAGTACTTC. This sequence encodes CASSYSAGTMGEQYF.

V is TRBV10-1 and J is TRBJ2-2; D ambiguous. CDR1 is WNHNN and CDR2 is SYGVQD in the germline V gene (reference sequence). Between the trimmed V and J ends, which lost 0 bases and 2 bases, there was a span of 13 bases. This CDR3 has 17 residues. The CDR3 protein is CASSESTRQTNTGELFF. The CDR3 nucleotides read TGCGCCAGCAGTGAGTCGACTCGGCAGACCAACACCGGGGAGCTGTTTTTT.

The chain joins TRBV3-1 (or the pseudogene TRBV3-2) to TRBJ2-7, with 13 positions matching TRBD2. V lost 1 base to trimming and J lost 3 bases; unmatched junction nucleotides: 0. The length of the CDR3 is 15 residues. CDR1 and CDR2 from the germline V gene are LGHDT and YNNKEL (reference sequence). The CDR3 DNA sequence: TGTGCCAGCAGCCAAGGACTAGCGGGGGGCTACGAGCAGTACTTC. Its translation: CASSQGLAGGYEQYF.

The chain uses TRBV5-1 and TRBJ2-7; a weak D match, TRBD1 (6 bases). The CDR3 consists of 14 residues. CDR1 and CDR2 from the germline V gene are SGHRS and YFSETQ. V dropped 4 bases and J dropped 3 bases, with 14 bases sitting between them. CDR3 coding DNA: TGCGCCAGCAGCCTGGACAGTTCAGTCTACGAGCAGTACTTC. The encoded protein is CASSLDSSVYEQYF.

This clone was found once. This chain joins TRBV3-1 (or the pseudogene TRBV3-2) and TRBJ2-3; D is ambiguous. Trimming removed 0 bases from V and 1 base from J, with 14 bases in between. Germline-derived CDR1 and CDR2 are LGHDT and YNNKEL (reference sequence). There are 17 residues in the CDR3. CDR3 DNA: TGTGCCAGCAGCCAAGATGTCCCACTGCGAGGCACAGATACGCAGTATTTT. Protein: CASSQDVPLRGTDTQYF.

This chain joins TRBV27 and TRBJ1-2, with D possibly matching TRBD1 (5 bases). The V end lost 5 bases, the J end lost 3 bases, and 16 bases lay between the germline ends. The length of the CDR3 is 15 residues. Germline CDR1 MNHEY, CDR2 SMNVEV (reference sequence). CDR3 bases: TGTGCCAGCAGTCCCGCCAGCAGGGATCACTATGGCTACACCTTC. This gives the protein CASSPASRDHYGYTF.

The chain couples TRBV11-2 to TRBJ1-4; D not certain. The germline V and J ends were trimmed by 6 bases and 4 bases, with 9 bases remaining between them. Germline loops: CDR1 SGHAT, CDR2 FQNNGV. This CDR3 is 13 amino acids long. CDR3 amino acids: CASRRGLNEKLFF. As DNA, the CDR3 is TGTGCCAGCAGACGCGGACTTAATGAAAAACTGTTTTTT.